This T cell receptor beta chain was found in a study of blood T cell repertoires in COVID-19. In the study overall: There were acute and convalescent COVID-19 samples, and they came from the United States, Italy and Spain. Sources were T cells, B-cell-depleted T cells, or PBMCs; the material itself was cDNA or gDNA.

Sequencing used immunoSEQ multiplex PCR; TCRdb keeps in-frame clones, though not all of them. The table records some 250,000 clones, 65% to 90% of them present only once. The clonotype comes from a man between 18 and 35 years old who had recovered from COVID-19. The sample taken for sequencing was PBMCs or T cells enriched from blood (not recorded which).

The CDR3, as DNA: TGTGCCAGCAGCTCTCAGCGGGGGGCTGGCTATGAGCAGTTCTTC. It yields the protein CASSSQRGAGYEQFF. The J gene is TRBJ2-1, the V gene TRBV7-2; TRBD2 matches 9 bases. The germline gives CDR1 SGHTA, CDR2 FQGNSA. The CDR3 runs to 15 residues. V shed 4 bases and J 8 bases; nucleotides not matched to a gene: 9.